Listed here are 30 T cell receptor beta chains from one sample, sequenced in a study of blood T cell repertoires in COVID-19. Repertoires were generated with immunoSEQ multiplex PCR, while TCRdb's copy carries only in-frame clones and drops some. The sample lists around 90,000 clones, around 85% occurring once. What was sequenced was peripheral blood. Source of these receptors: a woman aged 70-85 years with active or convalescent COVID-19.

V usage is TRBV9 and J usage is TRBJ2-5, with TRBD2 matching over 9 bases. This CDR3 contains 18 residues. CDR1 and CDR2 (germline): SGDLS, YYNGEE. V was clipped by 4 bases and J by 4 bases; unmatched bases: 17. CDR3 nucleotides: TGTGCCAGCAGCTTACTAAAGCGGGGGGAGTATAAATCAGAGACCCAGTACTTC. It codes for CASSLLKRGEYKSETQYF.

The rearrangement uses TRBV19 and TRBJ1-2; 9 bases map to TRBD1. Unmatched junction bases numbered 4, after V lost 7 bases and J lost 4 bases. The CDR3 extends over 13 amino acids. Germline CDR1 reads LNHDA; CDR2 reads SQIVND (reference sequence). DNA for the CDR3: TGTGCCAGTAACCCGACAGGGGGCTATGGCTACACCTTC. Amino acid sequence: CASNPTGGYGYTF. Complete variable domain (other parts from reference TRBV19 and TRBJ1-2): DGGITQSPKYLFRKEGQNVTLSCEQNLNHDAMYWYRQDPGQGLRLIYYSQIVNDFQKGDIAEGYSVSREKKESFPLTVTSAQKNPTAFYLCASNPTGGYGYTFGSGTRLTVV.

This sequence joins TRBV2 and TRBJ1-2; the D is unclear. CDR3 length equals 13 residues. Germline CDR1 reads SNHLY; CDR2 reads FYNNEI. Trimming removed 6 bases from V and 5 bases from J, with 13 bases in between. CDR3 DNA: TGTGCCAGCAGGCTTCGGGAGGAGTATGGCTACACCTTC. Encoded protein: CASRLREEYGYTF.

The genes are TRBV10-3 and TRBJ1-1, with 7 bases aligning to TRBD1. Germline V lookup: CDR1 ENHRY, CDR2 SYGVKD. J gave up 3 bases and V 10 bases, and 11 bases lay outside the gene matches. There are 14 residues in the CDR3. CDR3 nucleotides: TGTGCCACCACCACGACAGGGACGGACACTGAAGCTTTCTTT. It yields the protein CATTTTGTDTEAFF.

Only a few counts were recorded for this clone. V gene TRBV27 combines with J gene TRBJ1-4; weak D call: TRBD1 (6 bases). CDR1 is MNHEY and CDR2 is SMNVEV in the germline V gene (reference sequence). This CDR3 has 15 amino acids. V gave up 3 bases and J gave up 6 bases, with 14 bases separating them. CDR3 loop: CASSFYTGRDEKLFF. The DNA of the CDR3 is TGTGCCAGCAGTTTCTATACAGGGAGGGATGAAAAACTGTTTTTT. Using reference TRBV27 and TRBJ1-4 for the parts outside the CDR3, the full variable domain is EAQVTQNPRYLITVTGKKLTVTCSQNMNHEYMSWYRQDPGLGLRQIYYSMNVEVTDKGDVPEGYKVSRKEKRNFPLILESPSPNQTSLYFCASSFYTGRDEKLFFGSGTQLSVL.

The chain links TRBV18 to TRBJ2-3, with 8 positions matching TRBD2. Germline assignment: CDR1 KGHSH and CDR2 LQKENI. CDR3 size: 15 residues. V gave up 2 bases and J gave up 4 bases; unmatched junction bases: 5. CDR3 nucleotide sequence: TGTGCCAGCTCACCAGTCGGGGGGGCCCCAGATACGCAGTATTTT. Its translation is CASSPVGGAPDTQYF. Variable domain in full (rest from reference TRBV18 and TRBJ2-3): NAGVMQNPRHLVRRRGQEARLRCSPMKGHSHVYWYRQLPEEGLKFMVYLQKENIIDESGMPKERFSAEFPKEGPSILRIQQVVRGDSAAYFCASSPVGGAPDTQYFGPGTRLTVL.

The J gene is TRBJ2-3, the V gene TRBV4-1; D is undetermined. The length of the CDR3 is 14 residues. V dropped 4 bases and J dropped 0 bases, with 8 bases sitting between them. CDR1 and CDR2 (germline): MGHRA, YSYEKL. The CDR3 sequence: CASSRAPSTDTQYF. In DNA form, the CDR3 reads TGCGCCAGCAGCCGGGCCCCTAGCACAGATACGCAGTATTTT.

The chain is built from TRBV6-2 or TRBV6-3 and TRBJ2-1, with no clear D. In germline, CDR1 is MNHEY, CDR2 SVGEGT. The V end lost 4 bases, the J end lost 9 bases, and 10 bases lay between the germline ends. The CDR3 is 12 amino acids. The CDR3 DNA sequence: TGTGCCAGCAGTTTACTTGGTAGTGAGCAGTTCTTC. Translation gives CASSLLGSEQFF.

This chain connects TRBV7-2 to TRBJ1-1, with D hard to call. Germline V gives CDR1 SGHTA, CDR2 FQGNSA. The length of the CDR3 is 13 residues. V was trimmed by 1 base and J by 4 bases, leaving 7 bases between them. CDR3 in DNA: TGTGCCAGCAGCTTAGGGCCCAGCACTGAAGCTTTCTTT. Protein: CASSLGPSTEAFF.

The chain employs TRBV5-4 and TRBJ2-7; 7 positions agree with TRBD2. V lost 5 bases and J lost 3; bases outside the gene matches: 11. Looked up from germline, CDR1 is SGHNT and CDR2 is YYREEE (reference sequence). This CDR3 region has 15 residues. In DNA, the CDR3 is TGTGCCAGCAGTCCCTCTAGCGGCCCTGGCTACGAGCAGTACTTC. It translates to CASSPSSGPGYEQYF.

The chain joins TRBV5-1 to TRBJ1-3; D perhaps matches TRBD1 (5 bases). This CDR3 is 14 amino acids long. V lost 2 bases to trimming and J lost 2 bases, with 8 bases between them. From germline, CDR1 is SGHRS and CDR2 YFSETQ. This CDR3 reads CASSLMGPGNTIYF. As DNA, the CDR3 is TGCGCCAGCAGCTTAATGGGGCCTGGAAACACCATATATTTT.

V and J are TRBV3-1 (or the pseudogene TRBV3-2) and TRBJ1-2; D is uncertain. With 3 bases removed from V and 6 bases from J, the gap between germline ends came to 8 bases. CDR1 and CDR2 from the germline V gene are LGHDT and YNNKEL (reference sequence). The CDR3 is 12 amino acids. The CDR3 coding sequence is TGTGCCAGCAGCCAGGCCGCAAATGGCTACACCTTC. Its translation: CASSQAANGYTF.

This chain joins TRBV6-6 and TRBJ2-7, with 7 bases fitting TRBD1. Germline CDR1 MNHNY, CDR2 SVGAGI (reference sequence). The V segment lost 2 bases and the J segment 3 bases; nucleotides outside the gene matches: 7. The CDR3 runs to 15 residues. CDR3 sequence reads: CASSYARDRGYEQYF. CDR3 DNA: TGTGCCAGCAGTTACGCCCGGGACAGAGGCTACGAGCAGTACTTC.

The CDR3 loop reads CASSPTDSRSYF. The CDR3 coding sequence is TGTGCCAGCAGCCCAACGGACTCGAGGTCGTATTTT. The chain is built from TRBV7-2 and TRBJ2-3; a possible D gene is TRBD2 (5 bases). Germline loops: CDR1 SGHTA, CDR2 FQGNSA. Trimming removed 5 bases at V and 14 bases at J, with 17 bases between. The CDR3 extends over 12 amino acids.

V and J are TRBV24-1 and TRBJ1-1, with unresolved D. Trimming took 2 bases from V and 4 from J, leaving 10 bases between them. The CDR3 sequence is 14 residues long. CDR1 is KGHDR, CDR2 SFDVKD, per germline. In DNA form, the CDR3 reads TGTGCCACCAGTGATTCGGGTTTCGGCACTGAAGCTTTCTTT. It translates to CATSDSGFGTEAFF.

V gene TRBV28 combines with J gene TRBJ1-3; D possibly corresponds to TRBD1 (6 bases). The CDR3 contains 14 residues. Between the trimmed V and J ends, which lost 6 bases and 0 bases, there was a span of 9 bases. Germline CDR1 is MDHEN and CDR2 is SYDVKM. CDR3 in amino acids: CASREQGSGNTIYF. As DNA, the CDR3 is TGTGCCAGCAGAGAACAGGGCTCTGGAAACACCATATATTTT.

The CDR3 is CASSSRVGTEAFF. CDR3 coding DNA: TGTGCCAGCAGTTCTAGAGTGGGCACTGAAGCTTTCTTT. This chain connects TRBV12-3 or TRBV12-4 to TRBJ1-1; D not certain. The CDR3 consists of 13 residues. The V end was cut by 4 bases, the J end by 4 bases, with 10 bases between.

Only one count was recorded for this clone. The chain combines TRBV5-4 with TRBJ1-1; D is unclear. From germline, CDR1 is SGHNT and CDR2 YYREEE (reference sequence). The CDR3 runs 12 residues. The ends were cut back, 3 bases at V and 3 bases at J, with 6 bases in the middle. CDR3 sequence (DNA): TGTGCCAGCAGCTCCCCATACACTGAAGCTTTCTTT. It yields the protein CASSSPYTEAFF.

The chain couples TRBV29-1 to TRBJ2-3; D perhaps matches TRBD1 (6 bases). The CDR3 sequence is 13 residues long. Germline V gene sequence: CDR1 SQVTM, CDR2 ANQGSEA. The V and J ends lost 7 bases and 7 bases respectively, with 18 bases between them. CDR3: CSASGQIQNTQYF. CDR3 DNA: TGCAGCGCATCTGGACAGATACAAAATACGCAGTATTTT.

The chain has TRBV7-2 and TRBJ1-1; no firm D call. The V and J ends lost 5 bases and 1 base respectively, with 11 bases between them. CDR3 length: 14 residues. Per the germline V gene, CDR1 is SGHTA and CDR2 is FQGNSA. The CDR3 DNA follows: TGTGCCAGCAGCCTCTATCTTGCGAACACTGAAGCTTTCTTT. Its protein is CASSLYLANTEAFF.

This clone came up a few times. V gene TRBV5-8 combines with J gene TRBJ2-1; 13 nucleotides align to TRBD2. V trimming: 0 bases; J trimming: 6 bases; junction bases outside the gene matches: 3. The V gene's germline CDR1 is SGHTS and CDR2 YDEGEE. CDR3 length: 16 amino acids. CDR3 nucleotide sequence: TGTGCCAGCAGCTTGGGGACTAGCGGGGGTCCCAATGAGCAGTTCTTC. Translation gives CASSLGTSGGPNEQFF.

V gene TRBV11-3 combines with J gene TRBJ2-3; 8 bases match TRBD1. The CDR3 consists of 15 residues. Germline CDR1 and CDR2: SGHNT and YENEEA. V lost 5 bases, J lost 2 bases, and 6 bases stayed unmatched. CDR3 residues: CASSTGGSDTDTQYF. The CDR3 DNA follows: TGTGCCAGCAGCACAGGGGGTTCGGACACAGATACGCAGTATTTT.

This chain uses TRBV7-8 with TRBJ1-2; TRBD1 agrees at 9 bases. The ends lost 5 bases at V and 8 bases at J; junction bases unmatched: 9. There are 14 residues in the CDR3. The V gene's germline CDR1 is SGHVS and CDR2 FQNEAQ. The DNA for the CDR3 is TGTGCCAGCAGCATGGGACAGGGAATAAGCGGCTACACCTTC. It is translated as CASSMGQGISGYTF.

The chain uses TRBV4-1 and TRBJ2-2; 7 positions match TRBD1. Trimming took 2 bases from V and 6 from J; bases not matched to a gene: 3. CDR3 length equals 14 residues. CDR1 is MGHRA and CDR2 is YSYEKL in the germline V gene. CDR3 DNA sequence: TGCGCCAGCAGCCAACTAGGGGGCTCCGGGGAGCTGTTTTTT. Translating it yields CASSQLGGSGELFF.

This clone came up a few times. The rearrangement uses TRBV5-1 and TRBJ2-7, with TRBD1 matching over 9 bases. This CDR3 has 13 amino acids. V was pared by 7 bases and J by 6 bases, with 8 bases of the junction left unmatched. Germline V gene sequence: CDR1 SGHRS, CDR2 YFSETQ. CDR3 amino acids: CASGRGQGGEQYF. CDR3 sequence (DNA): TGCGCCAGCGGCCGGGGACAGGGCGGCGAGCAGTACTTC.

The gene calls are TRBV10-3 and TRBJ2-1, with D possibly TRBD1 on 5 matching bases. The germline CDR1 and CDR2 sequences are ENHRY and SYGVKD. The V end was cut by 4 bases, the J end by 4 bases, with 14 bases between. The CDR3 length is 15 residues. CDR3: CAISVSTEYYNEQFF. In DNA, the CDR3 is TGTGCCATCAGTGTTTCGACAGAGTATTACAATGAGCAGTTCTTC.

V usage is TRBV5-1 and J usage is TRBJ1-1, with no clear D. The CDR3 is 13 amino acids. V lost 5 bases to trimming and J lost 2 bases, with 10 bases between them. Germline V CDR1 and CDR2: SGHRS, YFSETQ. CDR3 amino acids: CASRSGVNTEAFF. The CDR3, as DNA: TGCGCCAGCAGGTCGGGAGTTAACACTGAAGCTTTCTTT.

This rearrangement joins TRBV5-5 to TRBJ2-7, with D perhaps matching TRBD1 (5 bases). V was trimmed by 4 bases and J by 5 bases, leaving 19 bases between them. This CDR3 contains 15 residues. Germline lookup yields CDR1 SGHKS and CDR2 YYEKEE (reference sequence). CDR3 coding DNA: TGTGCCAGCAGCCCCCGCCCAGGGATCGAGGACGAGCAGTACTTC. This codes for CASSPRPGIEDEQYF.

V usage is TRBV24-1 and J usage is TRBJ2-2; tentatively, D is TRBD1 (5 bases). The CDR3 length is 13 residues. The germline V and J ends were trimmed by 6 bases and 4 bases, with 8 bases remaining between them. Germline CDR1 reads KGHDR; CDR2 reads SFDVKD. The CDR3: CATSTGSTGELFF. The CDR3 nucleotides are TGTGCCACCAGTACAGGATCCACCGGGGAGCTGTTTTTT.

J is TRBJ2-7 and V is TRBV19; 9 bases line up with TRBD2. The V segment lost 0 bases and the J segment 3 bases; nucleotides outside the gene matches: 3. In germline, CDR1 is LNHDA, CDR2 SQIVND (reference sequence). CDR3 size: 15 residues. The CDR3 DNA follows: TGTGCCAGTAGTATAGATAGCGGGGGCATCTACGAGCAGTACTTC. Amino acid sequence: CASSIDSGGIYEQYF.